This T cell receptor (beta chain) appears in the sequencing data of a study of CXCR3-negative and CXCR3-positive naive CD8 T cells. Study observations and caveats: Each naive subset displayed comparably high diversity, whereas memory CD8+ cells displayed much lower diversity. CD5 surface expression was similar among naive subsets, and TCR strength was estimated by inference from TRB CDR3 properties. Similar TRBV-TRBJ gene usage was seen in naive CXCR3-negative and CXCR3-positive cells, but not in memory cells.

With respect to this clonotype: Its specificity is unknown.

In preparing the TRB cDNA libraries, 5' RACE with UMI labels was used. TCRdb re-called the 5' RACE reads and catalogs CDR3 proteins one per entry, DNA excluded. Recorded for this sample: tens of thousands of distinct CDR3 sequences. In germline, CDR1 is SGHKS, CDR2 YYEKEE (reference sequence). The CDR3 runs 16 residues. The J gene is TRBJ2-7, the V gene TRBV5-5; TCRdb names TRBD1, which stays unverified in the absence of DNA. This sequence originates from a human donor in good health. Some clones in this sample may be carry-over from other donors' samples. The sample was naive CXCR3- CD8+ T cells from blood. As to subset: CD45RO-CCR7+CD27+CD95- naive CD8+ T cells lacking CXCR3 (TNR3-). The CDR3 loop is CASSLPPGQGSYEQYF.